This paragraph covers one TCR beta chain sequence. Its antigen is not known. These data are taken from a study of shared clonotypes between healthy human individuals. Looking at the study overall: Three CD4 naive, three CD4 memory, two CD8 naive and one CD8 memory plate were used per donor.

The germline V gene has CDR1 MDHEN and CDR2 SYDVKM. The V and J ends lost 4 bases and 9 bases respectively, with 16 bases between them. The CDR3 has 14 amino acids. CD45RO negativity and positive selection for CCR7 defined naive CD8 cells, a population that excluded terminally differentiated effector memory CD45RA+ cells. Notes on the study in general: In general, naive subsets displayed greater estimated richness than memory subsets did. A reduction in generation probabilities was seen for non-shared clonotypes relative to those shared by all four donors.

The material for each subset, its genomic DNA, was split evenly across several immunoSEQ plates. Clones were sequenced by immunoSEQ multiplex PCR, and TCRdb holds only the in-frame ones, with some missing. The profile shows under 1 million clones, about 96% of them singletons. The chain is built from TRBV28 and TRBJ1-5; perhaps TRBD1 as D (5 bases). The clonotype was recovered from a man aged 25-40 years in good health. Sequenced: naive CD8+ T cells sorted from blood. CDR3 residues: CASSSTPSGMPQHF. The CDR3 DNA is TGTGCCAGCAGTTCAACGCCGTCAGGGATGCCCCAGCATTTT. The whole variable domain, remainder taken from reference TRBV28 and TRBJ1-5, is DVKVTQSSRYLVKRTGEKVFLECVQDMDHENMFWYRQDPGLGLRLIYFSYDVKMKEKGDIPEGYSVSREKKERFSLILESASTNQTSMYLCASSSTPSGMPQHFGDGTRLSIL.